One and the same sample provided the 7 T cell receptor beta chains below, sequenced in a study of CD8+CD57+ T cells in acquired aplastic anemia. CDR3 and TCR beta VDJ profiling relied on a genomic DNA template. TCRdb re-called the reads with MiXCR, one entry per CDR3 protein. The sample lists around 160,000 distinct CDR3 sequences; around 48% were seen once. Patients sequenced had flow cytometry evidence of CD8+CD57+ cell expansion. The sequenced sample consisted of sorted CD4+, CD8+, or CD8+CD57+ T cells (not recorded which) from PBMCs. The receptors were gathered from a human donor with aplastic anemia.

The table lists this clonotype with a few counts. The CDR3 region is CASSFPGQSYEQYF. CDR3 bases: TGTGCCAGCAGCTTCCCGGGACAGAGCTACGAGCAGTACTTC. The V gene is TRBV7-9, the J gene TRBJ2-7; TRBD1 agrees at 7 bases. The CDR3 consists of 14 residues. Germline CDR1 reads SEHNR; CDR2 reads FQNEAQ (reference sequence). The V gene end was trimmed by 3 bases and the J gene end by 3 bases; junction bases not matched to a gene: 5.

In this sample, this clonotype turned up many times. The chain carries TRBV10-3 and TRBJ1-1; D possibly corresponds to TRBD1 (6 bases). CDR1 is ENHRY, CDR2 SYGVKD, per germline. Trimming shortened V by 8 bases and J by 1 base, and 17 bases separated the two germline ends. CDR3 length equals 15 residues. In nucleotides, the CDR3 is TGTGCCATCGCACCCCTCGGGGGGGCGAACACTGAAGCTTTCTTT. Residues: CAIAPLGGANTEAFF.

Comments on this clonotype: The junction shows a germline mismatch at one end, possibly a read error. This sequence joins TRBV20-1 and TRBJ2-5, with TRBD1 matching 7 bases. The CDR3 runs to 12 residues. CDR1 is DFQATT and CDR2 is SNEGSKA in the germline V gene (reference sequence). In DNA form, the CDR3 reads TGCAGTGCTGCGGACCAGGGGGAGACCCAGCACTTC. Translation gives CSAADQGETQHF.

This clonotype has a handful of counts. The chain uses TRBV5-1 and TRBJ1-2; a weak D match, TRBD1 (6 bases). Between the trimmed V and J ends, which lost 3 bases and 11 bases, there was a span of 11 bases. Germline V gene lookup returns CDR1 SGHRS and CDR2 YFSETQ. This CDR3 has 11 residues. The CDR3 sequence: CASSWTAIYTF. CDR3 DNA: TGCGCCAGCAGCTGGACAGCGATTTACACCTTC.

This clonotype has at least ten counts. The V gene is TRBV6-1, the J gene TRBJ2-5; 7 bases align to TRBD1. V lost 1 base and J lost 4; bases outside the gene matches: 6. The CDR3 is 15 residues long. The germline V gene has CDR1 MNHNS and CDR2 SASEGT. Here the CDR3 DNA reads TGTGCCAGCAGTGAAGACAGGGGCCGGGGAGAGACCCAGTACTTC. Translating gives CASSEDRGRGETQYF.

In regard to this clonotype: This could be a read error, since a much larger clone is one nucleotide away. CDR3 protein: CASSFGLGSGIQYF. The CDR3 DNA follows: TGTGCCAGCAGTTTTGGACTAGGGTCGGGCATTCAGTACTTC. The J gene is TRBJ2-4, the V gene TRBV12-3 or TRBV12-4; 7 nucleotides agree with TRBD2. The CDR3 is 14 residues long. With V trimmed by 3 bases and J by 9 bases, 8 bases remained unmatched.

This clonotype was seen once. This chain links TRBV7-8 with TRBJ1-2, with 9 bases aligning to TRBD1. Germline V lookup: CDR1 SGHVS, CDR2 FQNEAQ. The length of the CDR3 is 15 residues. With 5 bases clipped from V and 4 bases from J, the junction kept 8 bases outside the gene matches. The CDR3 DNA reads as TGTGCCAGCAGCGGTCGGGGGACAGGGACCTATGGCTACACCTTC. This codes for CASSGRGTGTYGYTF.